The following is a TCR beta chain sequence with its context. The CDR3 contains 11 residues. The germline gives CDR1 MDHEN, CDR2 SYDVKM. Trimming pared 6 bases from V and 7 bases from J, leaving 7 bases between. The data stem from a study of blood T cell repertoires in COVID-19. Study-wide background: Samples came from the United States, Italy and Spain, spanning acute and convalescent COVID-19.

As originally analysed: Nucleated cell counts were estimated from reference gene primer amplification. Profiling relied on immunoSEQ multiplex PCR, and the TCRdb table lists in-frame clones only, not all of them. V and J calls and clone size are given by that table; D and trimming were obtained from the DNA. The sample comprises roughly 250,000 clones, about 85% of which are singletons, and around 6% rests with the top ten. Those enrolled, adults aged roughly 18 to 90 years, came from under 25 US areas. The TCR sequence derives from a woman aged 30 to 39 with acute COVID-19. The chain uses TRBV28 and TRBJ2-1; D is ambiguous. Source material: PBMCs or T cells enriched from blood (not recorded which). CDR3 sequence reads: CASSRWNEQFF. CDR3 nucleotide sequence: TGTGCCAGCAGCCGGTGGAATGAGCAGTTCTTC.